Given below is one TCR beta chain in context. The study amplified TCR beta CDR3 regions using RNA transcripts. Investigators did first-round RT-PCR with HTBI primers, then second-round multiplex PCR. TCRdb independently ran MiXCR on the multiplex PCR reads; one entry per CDR3 protein. The data show some 750,000 distinct CDR3 sequences, roughly 40% seen once. This specimen comes from a study of Graves' ophthalmopathy and Graves' hyperthyroidism. Study details: At initial diagnosis, peripheral blood was obtained, and this preceded any treatment.

V shed 5 bases, J shed 8 bases, and the junction held 7 bases outside the gene matches. Germline assignment: CDR1 ENHRY and CDR2 SYGVKD. The CDR3 is made up of 13 amino acids. This TCR came from an adult man with Graves' ophthalmopathy. The rearrangement uses TRBV10-3 and TRBJ1-2; 8 bases match TRBD1. Sequenced sample: peripheral blood. CDR3 region: CAISPGQGGGYTF. In DNA, the CDR3 is TGTGCCATCAGTCCCGGACAGGGAGGCGGCTACACCTTC.